The rows below give T cell receptor beta chains drawn from one sample of a study of cytomegalovirus exposure and HLA in healthy donors. The protocol was immunoSEQ multiplex PCR, while the TCRdb copy is restricted to in-frame clones and leaves out a portion. The data show some 140,000 clones, 75% to 90% seen once. The source material was PBMCs. The receptor set was obtained from a man aged 18 to 30 in good health and CMV-seropositive. Each CDR3 is given with its conserved first and last residue. Each record gives: V gene, J gene, clone size, D gene, CDR3 DNA, CDR3 protein. A D gene is named only where the DNA matches it firmly. Clone size is shown for a subset of rows, as once, few, many or a class of expanded clone.

v_call: TRBV5-8; j_call: TRBJ1-3; clone_size: .; d_call: .; cdr3_nt: TGTGCCAGCAGCTTAGGGAGCTCTGGAAACACCATATATTTT; cdr3_aa: CASSLGSSGNTIYF
v_call: TRBV7-3; j_call: TRBJ2-3; clone_size: .; d_call: .; cdr3_nt: TGTGCCAGCAGCTTAACGGGGGGGCCAGCAGATACGCAGTATTTT; cdr3_aa: CASSLTGGPADTQYF
v_call: TRBV2; j_call: TRBJ2-3; clone_size: .; d_call: .; cdr3_nt: TGTGCCACCAGACAGGGCACAGATACGCAGTATTTT; cdr3_aa: CATRQGTDTQYF
v_call: TRBV6-6; j_call: TRBJ2-3; clone_size: .; d_call: .; cdr3_nt: TGTGCCAGCAGTTACTTTGGCGGATCTAGCACAGATACGCAGTATTTT; cdr3_aa: CASSYFGGSSTDTQYF
v_call: TRBV5-4; j_call: TRBJ1-6; clone_size: .; d_call: TRBD1; cdr3_nt: TGTGCCAGCAGCCGCGACAGGGGTGATTCACCCCTCCACTTT; cdr3_aa: CASSRDRGDSPLHF
v_call: TRBV13; j_call: TRBJ2-7; clone_size: .; d_call: TRBD2; cdr3_nt: TGTGCCAGCAGCTTAACTACCTACGGGACTAGCGGGAGGAGCTCCTACGAGCAGTACTTC; cdr3_aa: CASSLTTYGTSGRSSYEQYF
v_call: TRBV11-2; j_call: TRBJ2-1; clone_size: .; d_call: TRBD2; cdr3_nt: TGTGCCAGCACTAAGACTAGCCTGAAACCGTACAATGAGCAGTTCTTC; cdr3_aa: CASTKTSLKPYNEQFF
v_call: TRBV6-5; j_call: TRBJ1-2; clone_size: .; d_call: .; cdr3_nt: TGTGCCAGCAGTTACCCAGGGGGCTACACCTTC; cdr3_aa: CASSYPGGYTF
v_call: TRBV4-3; j_call: TRBJ1-2; clone_size: few; d_call: .; cdr3_nt: TGCGCCAGCAGCCCGACAGCTAACTATGGCTACACCTTC; cdr3_aa: CASSPTANYGYTF
v_call: TRBV5-6; j_call: TRBJ1-6; clone_size: .; d_call: TRBD1; cdr3_nt: TGTGCCAGCAGCTTACGACAGGGGGTTAATTCACCCCTCCACTTT; cdr3_aa: CASSLRQGVNSPLHF
v_call: TRBV27; j_call: TRBJ2-1; clone_size: .; d_call: TRBD1; cdr3_nt: TGTGCCAGCAGTTTGCAGGGGGCCTACAATGAGCAGTTCTTC; cdr3_aa: CASSLQGAYNEQFF
v_call: TRBV7-3; j_call: TRBJ1-4; clone_size: .; d_call: TRBD1; cdr3_nt: TGTGCCAGCAGCGGGGGGACAGTGGAAAAACTGTTTTTT; cdr3_aa: CASSGGTVEKLFF
v_call: TRBV19; j_call: TRBJ1-5; clone_size: few; d_call: .; cdr3_nt: TGTGCCAGTAGTATTCCGACGGACGGACCGGGAGGGATAGATCGAAGCAATCAGCCCCAGCATTTT; cdr3_aa: CASSIPTDGPGGIDRSNQPQHF
v_call: TRBV29-1; j_call: TRBJ2-2; clone_size: .; d_call: TRBD2; cdr3_nt: TGCAGCGTGGGGACTAGCGGGAGGACCGGGGAGCTGTTTTTT; cdr3_aa: CSVGTSGRTGELFF
v_call: TRBV29-1; j_call: TRBJ1-1; clone_size: .; d_call: .; cdr3_nt: TGCAGCGTTTCAGACAGCTACACTGAAGCTTTCTTT; cdr3_aa: CSVSDSYTEAFF
v_call: TRBV4-3; j_call: TRBJ2-3; clone_size: .; d_call: TRBD1; cdr3_nt: TGCGCCAGCAGCCGGGGGACCGGGACAGCTAGCACAGATACGCAGTATTTT; cdr3_aa: CASSRGTGTASTDTQYF
v_call: TRBV4-1; j_call: TRBJ1-5; clone_size: .; d_call: .; cdr3_nt: TGCGCCAGCAGCCTCGGGGGGCCCGGTCAGCCCCAGCATTTT; cdr3_aa: CASSLGGPGQPQHF
v_call: TRBV2; j_call: TRBJ2-1; clone_size: .; d_call: .; cdr3_nt: TGTGCCAGCAGTGAAGCGTTGGAACTAGCTGAAGAGCAGTTCTTC; cdr3_aa: CASSEALELAEEQFF
v_call: TRBV5-6; j_call: TRBJ2-4; clone_size: .; d_call: .; cdr3_nt: TGTGCCAGCAGCTTGGGGGGGCAGGCTAAAAACATTCAGTACTTC; cdr3_aa: CASSLGGQAKNIQYF
v_call: TRBV6-1; j_call: TRBJ1-2; clone_size: .; d_call: TRBD1; cdr3_nt: TGTGCCAGCAGGCGGACAGGGAGCTATGGCTACACCTTC; cdr3_aa: CASRRTGSYGYTF
v_call: TRBV5-1; j_call: TRBJ2-1; clone_size: .; d_call: TRBD2; cdr3_nt: TGCGCCAGCAGCCTCGAACCCCTAGCGGGAGGGGATGAGCAGTTCTTC; cdr3_aa: CASSLEPLAGGDEQFF
v_call: TRBV18; j_call: TRBJ1-2; clone_size: .; d_call: TRBD1; cdr3_nt: TGTGCCAGCTCACCGGACAGGGGACGACTATCCTATGGCTACACCTTC; cdr3_aa: CASSPDRGRLSYGYTF
v_call: TRBV15; j_call: TRBJ1-2; clone_size: .; d_call: TRBD1; cdr3_nt: TGTGCCACCAGCAGAGATCTCGGGACAGGGGTTAGGGGCTACACCTTC; cdr3_aa: CATSRDLGTGVRGYTF
v_call: TRBV19; j_call: TRBJ1-1; clone_size: .; d_call: .; cdr3_nt: TGTGCCAGTACCCAGGGACATAGTAACACTGAAGCTTTCTTT; cdr3_aa: CASTQGHSNTEAFF